A single sample gave rise to the 20 T cell receptor beta chains below, sequenced in a study of cytomegalovirus exposure and HLA in healthy donors. The study ran its PCR with 60 Vbeta and 13 Jbeta primers. The table came from immunoSEQ multiplex PCR; TCRdb's copy has only in-frame clones and leaves some out. The table lists over 95,000 clones, 77% of them singletons. The sample taken for sequencing was PBMCs. These receptors all stem from a man in his forties in good health and CMV-seropositive.

The table lists this clone with a few counts. The chain combines TRBV7-9 with TRBJ1-1; D is possibly TRBD1 (5 bases). The germline V gene has CDR1 SEHNR and CDR2 FQNEAQ (reference sequence). The CDR3 is 15 residues long. V was trimmed by 5 bases and J by 1 base, leaving 14 bases between them. The DNA of the CDR3 is TGTGCCAGCAGCCCTACAGGAGCGGGGAACACTGAAGCTTTCTTT. Translating it yields CASSPTGAGNTEAFF.

This clone has only one observation. The chain carries TRBV7-2 and TRBJ1-2, with a possible D match to TRBD1 (5 bases). CDR3 length: 13 residues. Trimming stripped 2 bases from V and 14 bases from J, with 18 bases between. Germline V gene lookup returns CDR1 SGHTA and CDR2 FQGNSA. The CDR3 protein is CASSLSVGARWTF. The CDR3 nucleotides read TGTGCCAGCAGCTTATCAGTTGGGGCACGGTGGACCTTC.

The rearrangement uses TRBV5-5 and TRBJ1-6; 7 positions match TRBD1. There are 15 residues in the CDR3. J gave up 5 bases and V 3 bases, and 5 bases lay outside the gene matches. The germline CDR1 and CDR2 sequences are SGHKS and YYEKEE (reference sequence). As DNA, the CDR3 is TGTGCCAGCAGCTCAGGGACAGCCGATAATTCACCCCTCCACTTT. Translating it yields CASSSGTADNSPLHF.

This clone has just one count. CDR3 sequence reads: CAWSLLRVLTPPNYGYTF. CDR3 in DNA: TGTGCCTGGAGCCTACTCAGGGTTCTGACCCCACCTAACTATGGCTACACCTTC. The genes are TRBV30 and TRBJ1-2; possible D gene TRBD1, 5 bases. Trimming stripped 3 bases from V and 0 bases from J, with 23 bases between. This CDR3 has 18 amino acids. Germline CDR1 GTSNPN, CDR2 SVGIG (reference sequence).

V usage is TRBV28 and J usage is TRBJ2-2; D may be TRBD1 (5 bases). The CDR3 runs to 16 residues. The V and J ends lost 4 bases and 3 bases respectively, with 15 bases between them. The germline CDR1 and CDR2 sequences are MDHEN and SYDVKM. CDR3 sequence reads: CASSSSGAGHTGELFF. The CDR3, as DNA: TGTGCCAGCAGTTCGTCTGGGGCAGGTCACACCGGGGAGCTGTTTTTT.

The CDR3, as DNA: TGTGCCAGCAGCTTGTCTTCATCTACCTACGAGCAGTACTTC. As protein: CASSLSSSTYEQYF. V and J are TRBV7-2 and TRBJ2-7; D gene uncertain. The CDR3 length is 14 residues. V was cut by 3 bases and J by 2 bases, with 11 bases left in between. Germline-derived CDR1 and CDR2 are SGHTA and FQGNSA. The full variable domain, its missing parts supplied by reference TRBV7-2 and TRBJ2-7, is GAGVSQSPSNKVTEKGKDVELRCDPISGHTALYWYRQSLGQGLEFLIYFQGNSAPDKSGLPSDRFSAERTGGSVSTLTIQRTQQEDSAVYLCASSLSSSTYEQYFGPGTRLTVT.

The chain is built from TRBV6-5 and TRBJ1-2, with D perhaps matching TRBD1 (5 bases). The germline V gene has CDR1 MNHEY and CDR2 SVGAGI. This CDR3 comprises 13 residues. V lost 6 bases and J 8 bases, leaving 16 bases between the germline ends. CDR3 DNA sequence: TGTGCCAGCAGGATGGGACTTTCGCGCGGCTACACCTTC. As protein: CASRMGLSRGYTF.

The CDR3 loop reads CASSLPSGVPYEQYF. CDR3 nucleotides: TGTGCCAGCAGCTTGCCGTCAGGGGTCCCCTACGAGCAGTACTTC. The V call is TRBV5-6, the J call TRBJ2-7; tentatively, D is TRBD1 (6 bases). The germline V gene encodes CDR1 SGHDT and CDR2 YYEEEE. The V and J ends lost 1 base and 2 bases respectively, with 13 bases between them. CDR3 length: 15 residues.

J is TRBJ2-1 and V is TRBV19, with TRBD2 matching over 8 bases. V was clipped by 5 bases and J by 8 bases; unmatched bases: 8. CDR3 length equals 14 residues. Germline lookup yields CDR1 LNHDA and CDR2 SQIVND (reference sequence). DNA for the CDR3: TGTGCCAGTAGTGCCCCTAGCGGGCGCGATGAGCAGTTCTTC. It specifies CASSAPSGRDEQFF.

This clone has a single count. The CDR3 protein is CASRAQTLYGYTF. The DNA for the CDR3 is TGTGCCAGCAGGGCTCAGACTCTCTATGGCTACACCTTC. The V and J genes are TRBV28 and TRBJ1-2; D call uncertain. This CDR3 contains 13 residues. The germline V and J ends were trimmed by 6 bases and 4 bases, with 12 bases remaining between them. Germline V gene data show CDR1 as MDHEN and CDR2 as SYDVKM.

This chain uses TRBV2 with TRBJ1-3, with D unresolved. The CDR3 sequence is 14 residues long. The ends were cut back, 8 bases at V and 0 bases at J, with 11 bases in the middle. Germline V gene lookup returns CDR1 SNHLY and CDR2 FYNNEI. CDR3 bases: TGTGCCAGCTCCCAACAGTTCTCTGGAAACACCATATATTTT. It specifies CASSQQFSGNTIYF.

The chain joins TRBV2 to TRBJ1-1; 7 bases align to TRBD1. The CDR3 loop spans 14 amino acids. V shed 4 bases, J shed 2 bases, and the junction held 4 bases outside the gene matches. The germline CDR1 and CDR2 sequences are SNHLY and FYNNEI. The CDR3 coding sequence is TGTGCCAGCAGTGGCGGGACAGTAAACACTGAAGCTTTCTTT. It translates to CASSGGTVNTEAFF.

This clone was recorded a few times. This sample also contains other DNA sequences that code for the same CDR3. The J gene is TRBJ1-3, the V gene TRBV2; a possible D gene is TRBD1 (6 bases). CDR3 size: 12 residues. The germline CDR1 and CDR2 sequences are SNHLY and FYNNEI. V lost 9 bases and J 1 base, leaving 7 bases between the germline ends. The CDR3 nucleotides are TGTGCCAGAAGGGGGTCTGGAAACACCATATATTTT. Translation gives CARRGSGNTIYF.

The chain joins TRBV2 to TRBJ1-5; D call uncertain. The V gene lost 11 bases and the J gene lost 2 bases, with 13 bases spanning the gap. The CDR3 runs 13 residues. Germline CDR1 is SNHLY and CDR2 is FYNNEI. DNA of the CDR3: TGTGCCGGAGGGATACTTCGCAATCAGCCCCAGCATTTT. Translating gives CAGGILRNQPQHF. Full variable domain (outside the CDR3, taken from reference TRBV2 and TRBJ1-5): EPEVTQTPSHQVTQMGQEVILRCVPISNHLYFYWYRQILGQKVEFLVSFYNNEISEKSEIFDDQFSVERPDGSNFTLKIRSTKLEDSAMYFCAGGILRNQPQHFGDGTRLSIL.

The CDR3 loop reads CASSLWGTGEHEQYF. CDR3 sequence (DNA): TGTGCCAGCAGTTTATGGGGGACAGGGGAGCACGAGCAGTACTTC. The chain recombines TRBV28 with TRBJ2-7; 10 bases are a match to TRBD1. The length of the CDR3 is 15 residues. The germline CDR1 and CDR2 sequences are MDHEN and SYDVKM. The ends lost 0 bases at V and 5 bases at J; junction bases unmatched: 4.

The chain links TRBV9 to TRBJ1-4, with D possibly being TRBD1 (5 bases). In germline, CDR1 is SGDLS, CDR2 YYNGEE. Between the trimmed V and J ends, which lost 0 bases and 8 bases, there was a span of 11 bases. CDR3 length equals 14 residues. CDR3 residues: CASSVGQGREKLFF. The DNA for the CDR3 is TGTGCCAGCAGCGTAGGGCAGGGTCGAGAAAAACTGTTTTTT.

This rearrangement joins TRBV5-4 to TRBJ2-5; TRBD2 matches 8 bases. This CDR3 has 16 amino acids. The germline gives CDR1 SGHNT, CDR2 YYREEE (reference sequence). J gave up 1 base and V 7 bases, and 12 bases lay outside the gene matches. CDR3 nucleotide sequence: TGTGCCAGCCACATCGGGGGGGCGCGGGCCCAAGAGACCCAGTACTTC. It is translated as CASHIGGARAQETQYF.

The J gene is TRBJ1-1, the V gene TRBV4-3; D uncertain. The CDR3 contains 15 residues. Trimming stripped 0 bases from V and 4 bases from J, with 12 bases between. From germline, CDR1 is LGHNA and CDR2 YSLEER. The CDR3 is CASSQDRGSGTEAFF. The CDR3 coding sequence is TGCGCCAGCAGCCAAGATAGAGGATCCGGCACTGAAGCTTTCTTT.

The chain joins TRBV7-2 to TRBJ2-3; TRBD2 matches 8 bases. The germline V gene has CDR1 SGHTA and CDR2 FQGNSA. V trimming: 3 bases; J trimming: 8 bases; junction bases outside the gene matches: 7. This CDR3 is built from 14 residues. CDR3 sequence: CASSFGGGLVTQYF. Written as DNA, the CDR3 is TGTGCCAGCAGCTTCGGGGGGGGGCTCGTTACGCAGTATTTT.

The chain has TRBV10-3 and TRBJ1-5; maybe TRBD1 (5 bases). In germline, CDR1 is ENHRY, CDR2 SYGVKD. The CDR3 is made up of 13 amino acids. The ends were cut back, 10 bases at V and 6 bases at J, with 16 bases in the middle. The CDR3 protein is CASTDSGAQPQHF. Here the CDR3 DNA reads TGTGCCAGCACCGACAGCGGGGCTCAGCCCCAGCATTTT.